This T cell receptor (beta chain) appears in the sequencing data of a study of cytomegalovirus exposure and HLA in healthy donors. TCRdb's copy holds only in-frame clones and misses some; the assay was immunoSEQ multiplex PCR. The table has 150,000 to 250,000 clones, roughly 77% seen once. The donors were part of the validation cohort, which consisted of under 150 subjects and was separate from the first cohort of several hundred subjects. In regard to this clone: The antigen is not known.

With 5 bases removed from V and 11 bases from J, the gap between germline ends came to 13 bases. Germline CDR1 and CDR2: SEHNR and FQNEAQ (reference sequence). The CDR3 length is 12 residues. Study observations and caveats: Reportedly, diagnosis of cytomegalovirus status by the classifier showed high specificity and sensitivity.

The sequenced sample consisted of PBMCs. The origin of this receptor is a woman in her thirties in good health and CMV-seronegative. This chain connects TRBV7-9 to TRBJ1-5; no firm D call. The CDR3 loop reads CASSAGEKSQHF. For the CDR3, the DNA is TGTGCCAGCAGCGCCGGGGAGAAGTCCCAGCATTTT.